Presented here are 14 T cell receptor beta chains from one specimen sequenced in a study of blood T cell repertoires in COVID-19. Method: immunoSEQ multiplex PCR; TCRdb's copy keeps in-frame clones and lacks some. This sample carries 250,000 to 300,000 clones, around 90% of them seen once, and the ten largest clones take around 2%. Sequencing input: PBMCs or T cells enriched from blood (not recorded which). These receptors were collected from an older woman in a cohort exposed to, infected with or recovered from COVID-19 (not recorded which).

This chain links TRBV18 with TRBJ1-3, with D perhaps TRBD1 (5 bases). The germline CDR1 and CDR2 sequences are KGHSH and LQKENI. V dropped 6 bases and J dropped 0 bases, with 15 bases sitting between them. The CDR3 totals 16 residues. The CDR3, as DNA: TGTGCCAGCTCTTTCCCCGACAGTAACTCTGGAAACACCATATATTTT. This sequence encodes CASSFPDSNSGNTIYF.

In its sample, this clone was seen a few times. The chain combines TRBV6-4 with TRBJ2-3, with D possibly being TRBD2 (6 bases). Trimming removed 5 bases at V and 1 base at J, with 10 bases between. Germline CDR1 reads MRHNA; CDR2 reads SNTAGT. The CDR3 is made up of 14 amino acids. DNA of the CDR3: TGTGCCAGCAGTCCGGGGGATGGCACAGATACGCAGTATTTT. Protein: CASSPGDGTDTQYF.

This clone has just a few counts. V and J are TRBV12-5 and TRBJ2-1; tentative D call: TRBD1 (5 bases). Germline CDR1 LGHNT, CDR2 FRNRAP. V dropped 5 bases and J dropped 14 bases, with 16 bases sitting between them. The CDR3 sequence is 12 residues long. The CDR3 sequence is CASGPPQGSKFF. The DNA of the CDR3 is TGTGCTAGTGGTCCCCCCCAGGGTAGCAAGTTCTTC.

The chain is built from TRBV7-8 and TRBJ2-6, with D possibly TRBD2 on 7 matching bases. V lost 1 base and J 2 bases, leaving 12 bases between the germline ends. This CDR3 comprises 17 residues. Germline V gene lookup returns CDR1 SGHVS and CDR2 FQNEAQ. The CDR3 nucleotides are TGTGCCAGCAGCTTAGACACAGGGAGGGCTGGGGCCAACGTCCTGACTTTC. Translating it yields CASSLDTGRAGANVLTF.

V usage is TRBV9 and J usage is TRBJ1-3, with D possibly matching TRBD1 (5 bases). V dropped 1 base and J dropped 3 bases, with 11 bases sitting between them. The CDR3 length is 15 residues. The germline V gene has CDR1 SGDLS and CDR2 YYNGEE. The DNA of the CDR3 is TGTGCCAGCAGCGTACCTCAGGGCAATGGAAACACCATATATTTT. Translation gives CASSVPQGNGNTIYF.

The chain is built from TRBV15 and TRBJ2-7, with TRBD1 matching over 7 bases. V was clipped by 2 bases and J by 7 bases; unmatched bases: 5. This CDR3 is 13 amino acids long. Germline CDR1 is LNHNV and CDR2 is YYDKDF (reference sequence). The CDR3 reads CATSRRTGVEQYF. The CDR3 DNA follows: TGTGCCACCAGCAGAAGAACAGGGGTAGAGCAGTACTTC.

This clone showed up just a few times. The rearrangement joins TRBV7-3 to TRBJ2-3; 7 bases line up with TRBD1. Looked up from germline, CDR1 is SGHTA and CDR2 is FQGTGA. CDR3 length: 15 residues. V shed 5 bases, J shed 1 base, and the junction held 6 bases outside the gene matches. The CDR3 DNA reads as TGTGCCAGCAGCGTCATCGGGACAGGCACAGATACGCAGTATTTT. This sequence encodes CASSVIGTGTDTQYF.

The rearrangement uses TRBV7-9 and TRBJ2-3, with TRBD1 identical over 8 bases. The CDR3 sequence is 18 residues long. J gave up 10 bases and V 2 bases, and 20 bases lay outside the gene matches. Germline V gives CDR1 SEHNR, CDR2 FQNEAQ (reference sequence). CDR3 in amino acids: CASSLSGQGPGARRAQYF. The CDR3 DNA follows: TGTGCCAGCAGCTTAAGCGGACAGGGTCCGGGGGCTAGGAGGGCGCAGTATTTT.

The chain recombines TRBV24-1 with TRBJ1-5; 10 bases align to TRBD1. The V gene end was trimmed by 5 bases and the J gene end by 5 bases; junction bases not matched to a gene: 8. Per germline, CDR1 KGHDR and CDR2 SFDVKD. The CDR3 contains 16 residues. The CDR3 is CATSAAGQGKYQPQHF. CDR3 nucleotide sequence: TGTGCCACCAGTGCGGCGGGACAGGGGAAATATCAGCCCCAGCATTTT.

The chain carries TRBV5-4 and TRBJ2-1, with TRBD2 matching over 13 bases. V lost 3 bases, J lost 5 bases, and 5 bases stayed unmatched. The CDR3 totals 16 residues. CDR1 SGHNT and CDR2 YYREEE come from the germline V gene (reference sequence). CDR3: CASSSLLAGGDNEQFF. For the CDR3, the DNA is TGTGCCAGCAGCTCATTACTAGCGGGAGGGGACAATGAGCAGTTCTTC.

This chain uses TRBV24-1 with TRBJ2-7, with 7 nucleotides matching TRBD1. In germline, CDR1 is KGHDR, CDR2 SFDVKD. V was pared by 5 bases and J by 11 bases, with 5 bases of the junction left unmatched. The CDR3 has 11 residues. CDR3 sequence: CATSGQGVEYF. The CDR3, as DNA: TGTGCCACCAGTGGGCAGGGGGTTGAGTACTTC.

This chain links TRBV28 with TRBJ2-7, with a weak D call TRBD2 (6 bases). Trimming took off 2 bases at V and 0 bases at J, with 11 bases between the two ends. The CDR3 is 15 residues long. Germline values: CDR1 MDHEN, CDR2 SYDVKM. CDR3 in amino acids: CASSLSPGLSYEQYF. The CDR3, as DNA: TGTGCCAGCAGTTTAAGTCCGGGACTCTCCTACGAGCAGTACTTC.

The J gene is TRBJ2-1, the V gene TRBV11-3, with D possibly TRBD2 on 6 matching bases. The CDR3 spans 15 residues. Germline CDR1 is SGHNT and CDR2 is YENEEA. Trimming removed 1 base from V and 2 bases from J, with 9 bases in between. The CDR3 protein is CASSLGGGTYNEQFF. CDR3 in DNA: TGTGCCAGCAGCTTAGGCGGCGGGACCTACAATGAGCAGTTCTTC.

The chain links TRBV29-1 to TRBJ1-1, with 10 bases fitting TRBD1. This CDR3 has 14 amino acids. Per the germline V gene, CDR1 is SQVTM and CDR2 is ANQGSEA. With 6 bases clipped from V and 5 bases from J, the junction kept 9 bases outside the gene matches. The CDR3 spells CSVYGQGGETEAFF. The CDR3 DNA follows: TGCAGCGTCTACGGACAGGGGGGGGAAACTGAAGCTTTCTTT. The full variable domain, rest sourced from reference TRBV29-1 and TRBJ1-1, is SAVISQKPSRDICQRGTSLTIQCQVDSQVTMMFWYRQQPGQSLTLIATANQGSEATYESGFVIDKFPISRPNLTFSTLTVSNMSPEDSSIYLCSVYGQGGETEAFFGQGTRLTVV.